Each of the 2 T cell receptor beta chains below was sequenced from the same sample in a study of radiotherapy plus CTLA-4 blockade in lung cancer. Profiled with immunoSEQ multiplex PCR; TCRdb holds only in-frame clones, not every one. The profile covers approximately 73,000 clones, with roughly 84% appearing a single time and over 35% taken by the ten largest. The source material was peripheral blood, sampled from a patient treated with radiotherapy plus ipilimumab. Receptors originate from a human donor with non-small cell lung cancer that progressed on radiotherapy plus ipilimumab.

The chain carries TRBV29-1 and TRBJ2-5; no firm D call. CDR3 length equals 15 residues. V gave up 0 bases and J gave up 2 bases, with 13 bases separating them. Germline-derived CDR1 and CDR2 are SQVTM and ANQGSEA. This chain's CDR3 is CSVEDPGRFQETQYF. The DNA of the CDR3 is TGCAGCGTTGAAGATCCGGGCAGGTTTCAAGAGACCCAGTACTTC.

V usage is TRBV27 and J usage is TRBJ2-1; D is possibly TRBD1 (5 bases). The CDR3 has 13 amino acids. The ends were cut back, 6 bases at V and 0 bases at J, with 6 bases in the middle. CDR1 MNHEY and CDR2 SMNVEV come from the germline V gene (reference sequence). Written as DNA, the CDR3 is TGTGCCAGCAGCGACAGCTCCTACAATGAGCAGTTCTTC. It translates to CASSDSSYNEQFF.